The following is a T cell receptor beta chain sequence with its context. The data are from a study of T cell responses to AZD1222 COVID-19 vaccine. Trimming pared 2 bases from V and 5 bases from J, leaving 18 bases between. Germline assignment: CDR1 SEHNR and CDR2 FQNEAQ (reference sequence). The CDR3 runs to 16 residues. The repertoire was sequenced with immunoSEQ multiplex PCR; TCRdb's copy has only in-frame clones and lacks some. The data contain fewer than 100,000 clones, roughly nine tenths of them singletons. The chain links TRBV7-9 to TRBJ2-5, with D perhaps TRBD1 (5 bases). The sample in question was peripheral blood, obtained 28 days after the second AZD1222 dose. This receptor was taken from an adult who received the AZD1222 COVID-19 vaccine. Written as DNA, the CDR3 is TGTGCCAGCAGCTTACCGGCCGGAGACAGTGGGGAGACCCAGTACTTC. Its protein product is CASSLPAGDSGETQYF. The variable domain in full, with the rest retrieved from reference TRBV7-9 and TRBJ2-5, is DTGVSQNPRHKITKRGQNVTFRCDPISEHNRLYWYRQTLGQGPEFLTYFQNEAQLEKSRLLSDRFSAERPKGSFSTLEIQRTEQGDSAMYLCASSLPAGDSGETQYFGPGTRLLVL.